This TCR beta chain was observed in a study of response to subunit inactivated influenza vaccine. Overall study results and limits: Authors suggested each seasonal flu vaccination may recruit only limited numbers of new T cells.

TCRdb recomputed calls from the RT-PCR reads with MiXCR, one row per CDR3 protein. The top ten clones hold roughly a tenth of a sample with 280,000 or so distinct CDR3 sequences, 20% to 25% of them seen once. Concerning this clonotype itself: Its antigen is unidentified.

This CDR3 contains 12 residues. Trimming left V 9 bases short and J 1 base short, with 7 bases between. Germline-derived CDR1 and CDR2 are ENHRY and SYGVKD. This sequence originates from a man between 50 and 69 years old who received an inactivated influenza vaccine. The source material was PBMCs from blood, sampled less than 22 months after vaccination. The chain links TRBV10-3 to TRBJ2-1, with D possibly being TRBD1 or TRBD2 (5 bases each). The CDR3 DNA is TGTGCCATGGGACCATCCTACAATGAGCAGTTCTTC. Protein sequence: CAMGPSYNEQFF.